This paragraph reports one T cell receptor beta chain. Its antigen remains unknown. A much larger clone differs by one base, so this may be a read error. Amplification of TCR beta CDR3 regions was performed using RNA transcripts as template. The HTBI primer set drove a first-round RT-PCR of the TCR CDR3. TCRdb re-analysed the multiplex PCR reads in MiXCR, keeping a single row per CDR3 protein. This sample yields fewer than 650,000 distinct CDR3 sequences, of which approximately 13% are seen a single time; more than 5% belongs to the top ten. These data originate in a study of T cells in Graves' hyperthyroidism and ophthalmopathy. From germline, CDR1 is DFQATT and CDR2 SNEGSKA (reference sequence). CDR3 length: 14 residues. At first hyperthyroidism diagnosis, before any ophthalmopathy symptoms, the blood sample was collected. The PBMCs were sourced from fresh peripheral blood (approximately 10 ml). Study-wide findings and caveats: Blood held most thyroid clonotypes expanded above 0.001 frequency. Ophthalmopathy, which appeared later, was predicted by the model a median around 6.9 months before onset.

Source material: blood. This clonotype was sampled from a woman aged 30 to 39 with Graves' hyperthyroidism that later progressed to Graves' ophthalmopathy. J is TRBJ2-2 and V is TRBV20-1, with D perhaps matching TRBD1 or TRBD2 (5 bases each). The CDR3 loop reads CSAPREGNTGELLF. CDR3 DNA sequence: TGCAGTGCTCCCCGTGAGGGGAACACCGGGGAGCTGTTGTTT.